This TCR beta chain stems from a study of PD-L1 blockade in urothelial cancer. CDR3 length: 16 residues. Between the trimmed V and J ends, which lost 1 base and 5 bases, there was a span of 12 bases. Germline V gene lookup returns CDR1 MGHRA and CDR2 YSYEKL. The repertoire was sequenced with immunoSEQ multiplex PCR; TCRdb's copy has only in-frame clones and lacks some. The sample yields tens of thousands of clones, 70% to 85% seen once. Samples were collected from each patient before treatment and during treatment. Each patient gave between 1 and 8 of them in total. This sample comprised PBMCs, obtained around atezolizumab (anti-PD-L1) treatment. This chain connects TRBV4-1 to TRBJ1-6; TRBD1 is a possible D gene (6 bases). The sequence was collected from a man aged 60 to 75 with urothelial cancer. The CDR3 sequence is CASSQVFPGDNSPLHF. In DNA form, the CDR3 reads TGCGCCAGCAGCCAAGTGTTTCCAGGGGATAATTCACCCCTCCACTTT.